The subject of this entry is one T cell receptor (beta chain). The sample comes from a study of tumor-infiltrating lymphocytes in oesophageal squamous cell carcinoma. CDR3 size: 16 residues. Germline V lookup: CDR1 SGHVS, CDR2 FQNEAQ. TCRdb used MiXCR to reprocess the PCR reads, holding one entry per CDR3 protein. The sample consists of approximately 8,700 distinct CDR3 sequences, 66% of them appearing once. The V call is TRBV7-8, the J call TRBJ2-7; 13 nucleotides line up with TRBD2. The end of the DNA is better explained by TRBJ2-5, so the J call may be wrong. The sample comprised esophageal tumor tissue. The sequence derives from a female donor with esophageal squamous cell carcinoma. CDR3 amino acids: CASSSRTSGSQETQYF. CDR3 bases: TGTGCCAGCAGCTCCAGGACTAGCGGGAGCCAAGAGACCCAGTACTTC.